The present T cell receptor beta chain was sequenced within a study of patients and donors after allogeneic stem cell transplantation. One entry per CDR3 protein results from TCRdb running MiXCR on the RT-PCR reads. The sample includes fewer than 180,000 distinct CDR3 sequences, about two fifths of them seen just once. This CDR3 contains 15 residues. The V gene's germline CDR1 is SEHNR and CDR2 FQNEAQ (reference sequence). Trimming cost V 4 bases and J 4 bases, with 16 bases left between them. The receptor comes from a human donor who was either an allogeneic HSCT recipient or a stem cell or donor lymphocyte infusion donor (not recorded which). It is not recorded whose cells these are; they may come from a transplant donor. Material for sequencing was blood, either unsorted or a sorted T cell fraction (not recorded which). The V and J genes are TRBV7-9 and TRBJ1-1; D not certain. The CDR3 sequence is CASSSPSAVGTEAFF. CDR3 sequence (DNA): TGTGCCAGCAGCTCCCCTTCAGCGGTGGGCACTGAAGCTTTCTTT.